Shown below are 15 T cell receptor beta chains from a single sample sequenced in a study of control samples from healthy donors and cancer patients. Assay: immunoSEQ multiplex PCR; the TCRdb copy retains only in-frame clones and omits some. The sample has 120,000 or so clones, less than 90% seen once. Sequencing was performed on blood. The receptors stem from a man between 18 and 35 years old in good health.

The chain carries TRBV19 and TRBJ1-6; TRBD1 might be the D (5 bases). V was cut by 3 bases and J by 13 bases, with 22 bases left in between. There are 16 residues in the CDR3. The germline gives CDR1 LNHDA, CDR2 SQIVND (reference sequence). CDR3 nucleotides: TGTGCCAGTAGTATTTTTGAGGGACGGCAGACATCGCCCCTCCACTTT. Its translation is CASSIFEGRQTSPLHF.

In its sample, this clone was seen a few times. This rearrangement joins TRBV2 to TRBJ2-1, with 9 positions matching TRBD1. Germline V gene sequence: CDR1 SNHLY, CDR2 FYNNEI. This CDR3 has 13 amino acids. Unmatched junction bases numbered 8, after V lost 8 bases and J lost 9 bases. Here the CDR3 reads CASLGTGWGEQFF. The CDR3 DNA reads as TGTGCCAGCCTCGGGACAGGGTGGGGTGAGCAGTTCTTC.

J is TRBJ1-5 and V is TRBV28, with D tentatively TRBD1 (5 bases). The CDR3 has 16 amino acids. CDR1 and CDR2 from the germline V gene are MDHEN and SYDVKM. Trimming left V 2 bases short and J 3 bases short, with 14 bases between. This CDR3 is CASSLAGQGYNQPQHF. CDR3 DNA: TGTGCCAGCAGTTTAGCCGGACAAGGTTACAATCAGCCCCAGCATTTT.

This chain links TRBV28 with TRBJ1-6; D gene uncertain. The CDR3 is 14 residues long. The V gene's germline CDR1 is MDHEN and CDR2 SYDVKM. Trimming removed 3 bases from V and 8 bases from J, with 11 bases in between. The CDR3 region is CASSLAPGDSPLHF. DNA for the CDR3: TGTGCCAGCAGTTTGGCCCCTGGGGATTCACCCCTCCACTTT.

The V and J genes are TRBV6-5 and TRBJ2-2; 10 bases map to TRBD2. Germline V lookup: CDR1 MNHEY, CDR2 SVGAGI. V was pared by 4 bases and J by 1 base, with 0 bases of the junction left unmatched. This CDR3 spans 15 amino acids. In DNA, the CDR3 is TGTGCCAGCAGTTGGACTAGCGGGAACACCGGGGAGCTGTTTTTT. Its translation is CASSWTSGNTGELFF.

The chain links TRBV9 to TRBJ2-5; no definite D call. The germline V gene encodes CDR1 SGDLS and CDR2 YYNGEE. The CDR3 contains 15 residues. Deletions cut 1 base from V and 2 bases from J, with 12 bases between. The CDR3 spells CASSVLPEPQETQYF. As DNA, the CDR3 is TGTGCCAGCAGCGTATTACCGGAGCCGCAAGAGACCCAGTACTTC. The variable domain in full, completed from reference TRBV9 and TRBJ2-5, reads DSGVTQTPKHLITATGQRVTLRCSPRSGDLSVYWYQQSLDQGLQFLIQYYNGEERAKGNILERFSAQQFPDLHSELNLSSLELGDSALYFCASSVLPEPQETQYFGPGTRLLVL.

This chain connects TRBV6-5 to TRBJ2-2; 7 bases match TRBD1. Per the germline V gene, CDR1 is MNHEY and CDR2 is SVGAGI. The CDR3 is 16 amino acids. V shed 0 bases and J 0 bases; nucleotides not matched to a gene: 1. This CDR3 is CASSYSGGANTGELFF. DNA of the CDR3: TGTGCCAGCAGTTACTCAGGGGGCGCGAACACCGGGGAGCTGTTTTTT.

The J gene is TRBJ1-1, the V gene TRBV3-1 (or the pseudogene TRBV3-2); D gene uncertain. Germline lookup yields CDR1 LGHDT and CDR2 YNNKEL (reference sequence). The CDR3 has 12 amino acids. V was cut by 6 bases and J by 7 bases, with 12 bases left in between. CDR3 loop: CASSRMDGEAFF. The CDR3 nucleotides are TGTGCCAGCAGTCGAATGGACGGTGAAGCTTTCTTT.

The CDR3 DNA reads TGCAGTGCTAGACCGGGTTATGGCTACACCTTC. Its translation: CSARPGYGYTF. The chain is built from TRBV20-1 and TRBJ1-2, with D hard to call. The germline gives CDR1 DFQATT, CDR2 SNEGSKA (reference sequence). Trimming removed 2 bases from V and 5 bases from J, with 6 bases in between. The CDR3 contains 11 residues.

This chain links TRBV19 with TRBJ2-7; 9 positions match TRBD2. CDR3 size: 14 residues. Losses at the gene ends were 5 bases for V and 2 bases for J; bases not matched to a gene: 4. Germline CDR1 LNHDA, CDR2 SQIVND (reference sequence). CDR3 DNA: TGTGCCAGTAGTTTGGGACTAGCCGCCTACGAGCAGTACTTC. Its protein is CASSLGLAAYEQYF.

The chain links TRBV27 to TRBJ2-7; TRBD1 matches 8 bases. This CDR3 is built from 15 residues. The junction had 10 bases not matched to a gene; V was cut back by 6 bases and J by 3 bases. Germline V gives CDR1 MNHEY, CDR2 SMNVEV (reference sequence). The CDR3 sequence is CASSPRGGQGYEQYF. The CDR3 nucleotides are TGTGCCAGCAGCCCCCGGGGAGGACAGGGCTACGAGCAGTACTTC.

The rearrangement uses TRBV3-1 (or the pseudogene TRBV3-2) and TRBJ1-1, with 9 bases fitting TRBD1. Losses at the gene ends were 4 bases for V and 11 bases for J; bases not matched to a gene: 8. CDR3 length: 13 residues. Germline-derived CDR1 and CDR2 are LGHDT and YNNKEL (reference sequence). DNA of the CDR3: TGTGCCAGCAGCCGGCACAGGGGGCTTGGGGCTTTCTTT. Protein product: CASSRHRGLGAFF.

The CDR3 bases are TGTGCCTGGACCACCTTGTGGCAGGCGAAGACCTTC. It encodes CAWTTLWQAKTF. V is TRBV30 and J is TRBJ1-2; D unresolved. V was trimmed by 4 bases and J by 14 bases, leaving 20 bases between them. Germline values: CDR1 GTSNPN, CDR2 SVGIG (reference sequence). The length of the CDR3 is 12 residues.

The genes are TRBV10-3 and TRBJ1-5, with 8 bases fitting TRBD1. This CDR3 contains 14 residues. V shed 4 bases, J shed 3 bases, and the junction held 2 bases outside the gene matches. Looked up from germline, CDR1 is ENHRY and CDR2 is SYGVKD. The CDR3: CAISGGQDNQPQHF. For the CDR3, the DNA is TGTGCCATCAGTGGGGGACAGGACAATCAGCCCCAGCATTTT.

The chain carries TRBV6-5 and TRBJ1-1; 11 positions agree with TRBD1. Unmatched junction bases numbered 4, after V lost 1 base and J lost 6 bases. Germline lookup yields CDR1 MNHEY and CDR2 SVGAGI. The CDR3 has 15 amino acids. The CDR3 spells CASSYYRTGGSEAFF. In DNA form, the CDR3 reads TGTGCCAGCAGTTACTACCGGACAGGGGGCTCTGAAGCTTTCTTT.